These T cell receptor beta chains were read from a single sample in a study of STAT5B mutations in CD4+ large granular lymphocyte leukemia. TCRdb's copy holds only in-frame clones and misses some; the assay was immunoSEQ multiplex PCR. Of 34,000 or so clones detected, about 82% appear once; the ten largest clones hold roughly 4.3%. The sequenced material came from CD4+ T cells from blood buffy coats. The receptors derive from a human donor in good health. Both conserved end residues are trimmed from each CDR3. The D gene is left open where the match is weak.

cdr3_aa | cdr3_length | d_call | v_call
ARLAGDYEQY | 10 | NA | TRBV21-1
ASSEAYSGANVLT | 13 | NA | TRBV25-1
ASSFRGRETQY | 11 | NA | TRBV27
ASSPTPQGANTEAF | 14 | TRBD1 | TRBV5-1
ASSFGRGELF | 10 | NA | TRBV7-9
ASSLEAGTYEQY | 12 | TRBD2 | TRBV19
ASSARNTGELF | 11 | NA | TRBV9
SVGGTNGYT | 9 | NA | TRBV29-1
AWSKVGNQPQH | 11 | NA | TRBV30
ASSASGGGLNEQF | 13 | TRBD1 | TRBV2
ASSITSGQGGSTDTQY | 16 | TRBD2 | TRBV18
ASSQDGAGLYQPQH | 14 | NA | TRBV4-1
ASSSTGGGSYEQY | 13 | NA | TRBV28
ASSQGQGGYGYT | 12 | NA | TRBV4-2
ASSPGQGSTDTQY | 13 | TRBD1 | TRBV10-1
ASSARLSTGELF | 12 | NA | TRBV28
ASRVAGGPDTQY | 12 | TRBD2 | TRBV19
ASSWRQTTNEKLF | 13 | NA | TRBV27
ASSELASGSLLDTQY | 15 | TRBD2 | TRBV2
AWSVRTNTEAF | 11 | NA | TRBV30
ASSYSGRMNTEAF | 13 | NA | TRBV6-5
ASTFGGTGISQY | 12 | TRBD1 | TRBV28
SGQTNTGELF | 10 | NA | TRBV29-1
ASSRGSGYT | 9 | NA | TRBV6-5
ASSSGTGNNEQF | 12 | TRBD1 | TRBV5-1
ASRDRGRGGEETQY | 14 | TRBD1 | TRBV10-2
ASGLSTSGRLNNEQF | 15 | TRBD2 | TRBV12-5
ASSLTRDRGRSSGNTIY | 17 | TRBD1 | TRBV28
ASSSIPGNQPQH | 12 | NA | TRBV5-1
ASRTRPGYEQF | 11 | TRBD2 | TRBV5-1
AISEWGQGRRESEAF | 15 | TRBD1 | TRBV10-3
ASSLGNRRTYEKLF | 14 | NA | TRBV7-8
ATGRDTYEQY | 10 | NA | TRBV2
ASSPRTGRLNTGELF | 15 | TRBD1 | TRBV28
ATRLGPGYEQY | 11 | NA | TRBV10-1
ASSEGKGLATSYEQY | 15 | TRBD2 | TRBV6-1
ASSATGGASYEQY | 13 | TRBD1 | TRBV2
ASSPYQEAQETQY | 13 | NA | TRBV18
ASSYSAMGINTEAF | 14 | NA | TRBV6-5
ASSRGRQPNEKLF | 13 | NA | TRBV7-7
ASSYSPTRSGNTIY | 14 | NA | TRBV6-6
ASTGTPNQPQH | 11 | NA | TRBV19
ASSPPGQGSPDTQY | 14 | TRBD1 | TRBV18
ASSPSGQERNYGYT | 14 | TRBD1 | TRBV19
ASSAPRVDATGEKLF | 15 | NA | TRBV7-9
ASSLGPSQGYTEAF | 14 | NA | TRBV5-6
ASSSAGVQETQY | 12 | NA | TRBV7-8
ASRETNLNTEAF | 12 | NA | TRBV19
ASSLGNSGGYLLEQY | 15 | TRBD2 | TRBV5-5
ASSSIAGGPYEQY | 13 | TRBD2 | TRBV5-1
ASSSGPSGRYNEQF | 14 | TRBD2 | TRBV5-1
ASSLARSLMNTEAF | 14 | NA | TRBV5-8
ASTVSARGNTIY | 12 | NA | TRBV6-5
ASTGPGQGFYEQY | 13 | TRBD1 | TRBV28
AISAGDYGYT | 10 | NA | TRBV10-3
ASSQRQGENQPQH | 13 | TRBD1 | TRBV7-2
ASSGHRAYEQF | 11 | NA | TRBV2
ASSRTQELF | 9 | NA | TRBV5-1